One and the same sample provided the 27 T cell receptor beta chains below, sequenced in a study of blood T cells in healthy people across ages. Using a J-beta primer mix together with a sample-barcoded 5' primer, a second PCR was run for roughly 6 to 11 cycles. TCRdb called the 5' RACE reads again in MiXCR, with one record for every CDR3 protein. The data show roughly 800,000 distinct CDR3 sequences, around 25% seen once. The sample was also reused in another study, on T cells of mothers and their children.

Material: blood. The source of these receptors is a boy under 18 in good health.

The chain links TRBV4-3 to TRBJ2-5; 9 bases match TRBD2. The trim removed 1 base at V and 1 base at J, leaving 7 bases unmatched. The CDR3 loop spans 17 amino acids. Per germline, CDR1 LGHNA and CDR2 YSLEER. CDR3 in amino acids: CASSQGFSGGFQETQYF. The CDR3 bases are TGCGCCAGCAGCCAAGGTTTTAGCGGGGGTTTCCAAGAGACCCAGTACTTC.

This clonotype was seen a few times. The chain employs TRBV7-6 and TRBJ2-1; tentative D call: TRBD1 (6 bases). Germline CDR1 reads SGHVS; CDR2 reads FNYEAQ. V was cut by 0 bases and J by 5 bases, with 14 bases left in between. The CDR3 has 16 residues. CDR3 protein: CASSLAWAGANNEQFF. The CDR3 coding sequence is TGTGCCAGCAGCTTAGCTTGGGCAGGGGCGAACAATGAGCAGTTCTTC.

A note on this clonotype: At one end the junction does not follow the germline gene, possibly because of a read error. CDR3 bases: TGTGTCAGCTCACCATCGACGGAAATCTATGGCTACACCTTC. Protein sequence: CVSSPSTEIYGYTF. The chain employs TRBV18 and TRBJ1-2, with no clear D. The V gene's germline CDR1 is KGHSH and CDR2 LQKENI. The CDR3 sequence is 14 residues long.

The chain joins TRBV20-1 to TRBJ2-7; TRBD2 matches at 8 bases. The junction had 7 bases not matched to a gene; V was cut back by 6 bases and J by 3 bases. The CDR3 is 13 residues long. In germline, CDR1 is DFQATT, CDR2 SNEGSKA (reference sequence). The CDR3 DNA follows: TGCAGTGCCGCAGGAACTAGCGGCTACGAGCAGTACTTC. This codes for CSAAGTSGYEQYF.

This clonotype was seen ten or more times. This chain joins TRBV15 and TRBJ2-3, with D tentatively TRBD1 (5 bases). CDR3 length: 16 amino acids. V shed 3 bases and J shed 2 bases, with 15 bases lying between them. Germline lookup yields CDR1 LNHNV and CDR2 YYDKDF (reference sequence). In DNA form, the CDR3 reads TGTGCCACCAGCAGCGGGCAGGGAAGGGCCACAGATACGCAGTATTTT. It translates to CATSSGQGRATDTQYF.

This chain links TRBV20-1 with TRBJ2-7; D perhaps matches TRBD2 (6 bases). Trimming took off 0 bases at V and 3 bases at J, with 12 bases between the two ends. Germline CDR1 and CDR2: DFQATT and SNEGSKA (reference sequence). This CDR3 contains 14 residues. The DNA of the CDR3 is TGCAGTGCTAGAGATCCCCTAGCGCGCTACGAGCAGTACTTC. Amino acids: CSARDPLARYEQYF.

CDR3 amino acids: CASSVVASGGVGIQYF. The DNA of the CDR3 is TGTGCCAGCAGCGTAGTGGCTAGCGGGGGGGTGGGCATTCAGTACTTC. V and J are TRBV9 and TRBJ2-4, with 12 nucleotides matching TRBD2. V lost 0 bases and J lost 9; bases outside the gene matches: 7. The germline V gene encodes CDR1 SGDLS and CDR2 YYNGEE. The CDR3 covers 16 residues.

This chain links TRBV20-1 with TRBJ2-3; 10 bases match TRBD2. Losses at the gene ends were 3 bases for V and 8 bases for J; bases not matched to a gene: 14. The CDR3 extends over 16 amino acids. Per germline, CDR1 DFQATT and CDR2 SNEGSKA (reference sequence). CDR3 in DNA: TGCAGTGCTAGTACGGTTCCAGCGGGAGGGCCAGCTACGCAGTATTTT. Translation gives CSASTVPAGGPATQYF.

The V and J genes are TRBV7-9 and TRBJ2-7; 7 bases fit TRBD2. J gave up 5 bases and V 5 bases, and 9 bases lay outside the gene matches. CDR1 is SEHNR and CDR2 is FQNEAQ in the germline V gene (reference sequence). The CDR3 spans 14 residues. CDR3 amino acids: CASSPGLGLHEQYF. The CDR3 DNA is TGTGCCAGCAGCCCCGGACTAGGTTTGCACGAGCAGTACTTC.

The CDR3 here is CAISEREDQPQHF. CDR3 in DNA: TGTGCCATCAGTGAGCGAGAGGATCAGCCCCAGCATTTT. The chain couples TRBV10-3 to TRBJ1-5; no firm D call. The V end was cut by 2 bases, the J end by 5 bases, with 7 bases between. CDR3 length: 13 residues. CDR1 and CDR2 (germline): ENHRY, SYGVKD.

This clonotype was picked up a small number of times. V gene TRBV12-5 combines with J gene TRBJ1-1; 8 bases are a match to TRBD1. CDR1 is LGHNT and CDR2 is FRNRAP in the germline V gene. This CDR3 spans 14 amino acids. After removal of 5 bases from V and 6 bases from J, the junction contained 8 bases not matched to a gene. The CDR3 is CASGPGGARAEAFF. CDR3 sequence (DNA): TGTGCTAGTGGTCCAGGGGGCGCAAGGGCTGAAGCTTTCTTT.

This sequence joins TRBV19 and TRBJ2-5; TRBD2 agrees at 8 bases. Gene TRBJ2-7 matches the end of the DNA better, so the J call may be wrong. Germline V gene data show CDR1 as LNHDA and CDR2 as SQIVND (reference sequence). CDR3 length: 13 amino acids. The CDR3 region has the DNA TGTGCCAGTAGTATCCAGCGGGGGTACGAGCAGTACTTC. It codes for CASSIQRGYEQYF.

This clonotype has more than one count but fewer than ten. The chain uses TRBV5-1 and TRBJ2-5, with 7 bases lining up with TRBD1. The tail of the sequence fits TRBJ2-7 better, so the J call may be wrong. The CDR3 is made up of 15 amino acids. Germline V CDR1 and CDR2: SGHRS, YFSETQ. The CDR3 reads CASSLEVDRVYEQYF. The CDR3 nucleotides are TGCGCCAGCAGCTTGGAAGTCGACAGGGTCTACGAGCAGTACTTC.

A few counts support this clonotype. The V and J genes are TRBV10-3 and TRBJ2-7; D is possibly TRBD1 (6 bases). The V and J ends lost 6 bases and 5 bases respectively, with 14 bases between them. CDR1 is ENHRY and CDR2 is SYGVKD in the germline V gene. This CDR3 comprises 13 residues. As DNA, the CDR3 is TGTGCCATCAGCGGCCTGAAGGGGGACGAGCAGTACTTC. Its translation is CAISGLKGDEQYF.

Points on this clonotype: One end of the junction varies from germline; a read error may be responsible. This sequence joins TRBV7-7 and TRBJ1-3; the match to TRBD1 covers 7 bases. The CDR3 sequence is 17 residues long. The germline gives CDR1 SSHAT, CDR2 FNYEAQ (reference sequence). DNA of the CDR3: TGTGCTAGCAGCTCCGGCCGGGGACAGTCATCTGGAAACACCATATATTTT. Its protein is CASSSGRGQSSGNTIYF.

V usage is TRBV6-2 or TRBV6-3 and J usage is TRBJ1-4; D unresolved. Germline V gene lookup returns CDR1 MNHEY and CDR2 SVGEGT. V dropped 2 bases and J dropped 0 bases, with 7 bases sitting between them. This CDR3 comprises 15 residues. CDR3 protein: CASSYGGATNEKLFF. The CDR3 bases are TGTGCCAGCAGTTACGGCGGGGCAACTAATGAAAAACTGTTTTTT.

This clonotype was detected only a few times. The chain carries TRBV6-5 and TRBJ2-3; possibly TRBD2 for D (6 bases). Trimming stripped 0 bases from V and 0 bases from J, with 10 bases between. The germline gives CDR1 MNHEY, CDR2 SVGAGI. This CDR3 region has 16 residues. The CDR3 region is CASSYSVAVSTDTQYF. The CDR3 coding sequence is TGTGCCAGCAGTTACTCCGTAGCGGTTAGCACAGATACGCAGTATTTT.

This clonotype has more than one count but fewer than ten. The chain combines TRBV11-2 with TRBJ2-7, with 11 nucleotides matching TRBD2. V gave up 4 bases and J gave up 5 bases; unmatched junction bases: 4. CDR3 length equals 14 residues. In germline, CDR1 is SGHAT, CDR2 FQNNGV. In DNA form, the CDR3 reads TGTGCCAGCAGCTCCCTAGCGGGGGGACACGAGCAGTACTTC. It is translated as CASSSLAGGHEQYF.

This clonotype showed up just a few times. V usage is TRBV7-9 and J usage is TRBJ2-2; 7 nucleotides match TRBD2. CDR1 is SEHNR and CDR2 is FQNEAQ in the germline V gene (reference sequence). Germline trimming cut 3 bases from V and 5 bases from J; bases unmatched to any gene: 6. The CDR3 consists of 15 residues. The CDR3 loop reads CASSFEAGATGELFF. The DNA of the CDR3 is TGTGCCAGCAGCTTCGAGGCGGGAGCTACCGGGGAGCTGTTTTTT.

This clonotype appeared a few times. V usage is TRBV10-3 and J usage is TRBJ2-5; D may match TRBD1 or TRBD2 (5 bases each). The germline CDR1 and CDR2 sequences are ENHRY and SYGVKD. Trimming pared 4 bases from V and 4 bases from J, leaving 13 bases between. The CDR3 loop spans 14 amino acids. Written as DNA, the CDR3 is TGTGCCATCAGTGCCGGGACGGGGCGAGAGACCCAGTACTTC. This encodes CAISAGTGRETQYF.

The chain has TRBV6-5 and TRBJ2-1; TRBD1 might be the D (6 bases). The CDR3 totals 12 residues. The germline V and J ends were trimmed by 0 bases and 10 bases, with 7 bases remaining between them. The germline CDR1 and CDR2 sequences are MNHEY and SVGAGI. The CDR3 spells CASSYSGGEQFF. The CDR3 bases are TGTGCCAGCAGTTACTCAGGGGGAGAGCAGTTCTTC.

Turning to this clonotype: The junction and the germline gene differ at one end; a read error may be behind it. This rearrangement joins TRBV6-5 to TRBJ2-4; D possibly matches TRBD1 or TRBD2 (5 bases each). Per the germline V gene, CDR1 is MNHEY and CDR2 is SVGAGI. The CDR3 consists of 16 residues. Here the CDR3 DNA reads TGTGCCAGCAGTCGGGGTGGGGCCCCAGCCAAAAACATTCAGCACTTC. It translates to CASSRGGAPAKNIQHF.

This sequence joins TRBV30 and TRBJ1-2; D perhaps matches TRBD1 (6 bases). CDR1 is GTSNPN and CDR2 is SVGIG in the germline V gene (reference sequence). The CDR3 has 12 residues. The V gene lost 3 bases and the J gene lost 4 bases, with 9 bases spanning the gap. The CDR3 here is CAWRDSVYGYTF. Here the CDR3 DNA reads TGTGCCTGGAGGGACAGCGTCTATGGCTACACCTTC.

V and J are TRBV29-1 and TRBJ2-1; possible D gene TRBD2, 7 bases. This CDR3 is 15 amino acids long. Trimming removed 3 bases from V and 3 bases from J, with 15 bases in between. Germline V lookup: CDR1 SQVTM, CDR2 ANQGSEA. The DNA of the CDR3 is TGCAGCGTTGAGCGGGGGCTAGCGGTCTACAATGAGCAGTTCTTC. Its translation: CSVERGLAVYNEQFF.

This clonotype came up a few times. The gene calls are TRBV29-1 and TRBJ1-1; D remains unclear. Germline V gene lookup returns CDR1 SQVTM and CDR2 ANQGSEA. The CDR3 consists of 12 residues. Trimming took off 7 bases at V and 0 bases at J, with 9 bases between the two ends. The CDR3 DNA follows: TGCAGCGCCTCAGAAGTGAACACTGAAGCTTTCTTT. This codes for CSASEVNTEAFF.

The rearrangement joins TRBV20-1 to TRBJ1-2; D ambiguous. The CDR3 has 13 amino acids. CDR1 is DFQATT, CDR2 SNEGSKA, per germline (reference sequence). Trimming shortened V by 0 bases and J by 1 base, and 6 bases separated the two germline ends. CDR3 in amino acids: CSAREGSNYGYTF. The CDR3 DNA follows: TGCAGTGCTAGAGAGGGAAGTAACTATGGCTACACCTTC.

The chain combines TRBV11-1 with TRBJ2-1; 12 bases agree with TRBD2. The J call is in doubt because the DNA end fits TRBJ2-5 better. Germline CDR1 reads SGHAT; CDR2 reads FQDESV (reference sequence). The CDR3 loop spans 17 amino acids. The CDR3 sequence: CASSFDGRLAGEETQYF. The DNA of the CDR3 is TGTGCCAGCAGCTTTGACGGACGACTAGCGGGAGAAGAGACCCAGTACTTC.